This is a list of T cell receptor beta chains from one sample in a study of cytomegalovirus exposure and HLA in healthy donors. TCRdb's table, derived via immunoSEQ multiplex PCR, lists solely in-frame clones and lacks some. Of roughly 110,000 clones listed, about three quarters are singletons. Material: PBMCs. These receptors came from a man between 25 and 39 years old in good health and CMV-seronegative. Both conserved end residues are part of each CDR3. Each record gives: D gene, clone size, V gene, J gene, CDR3 protein, CDR3 DNA. D genes are given only for firm matches. Where a row states a size, it is once, few, many or the class of an expanded clone; other rows omit it.

d_gene: NA; abundance: NA; v_gene: TRBV9; j_gene: TRBJ2-3; CDR3aa: CASSVNGLSDTQYF; CDR3nt: TGTGCCAGCAGCGTTAACGGACTATCTGATACGCAGTATTTT
d_gene: TRBD1; abundance: few; v_gene: TRBV7-9; j_gene: TRBJ2-1; CDR3aa: CASSFPAGTGVYNEQFF; CDR3nt: TGTGCCAGCAGCTTCCCCGCCGGGACAGGGGTATACAATGAGCAGTTCTTC
d_gene: TRBD2; abundance: NA; v_gene: TRBV7-9; j_gene: TRBJ2-7; CDR3aa: CASSHTSGSGSYEQYF; CDR3nt: TGTGCCAGCAGCCATACTAGCGGGAGTGGTTCCTACGAGCAGTACTTC
d_gene: NA; abundance: NA; v_gene: TRBV18; j_gene: TRBJ2-2; CDR3aa: CASSQDSGTGELFF; CDR3nt: TGTGCCAGCTCGCAGGACAGTGGCACCGGGGAGCTGTTTTTT
d_gene: NA; abundance: NA; v_gene: TRBV6-1; j_gene: TRBJ2-5; CDR3aa: CASSEGVSGETQYF; CDR3nt: TGTGCCAGCAGTGAAGGGGTTAGCGGAGAGACCCAGTACTTC
d_gene: TRBD2; abundance: few; v_gene: TRBV7-2; j_gene: TRBJ2-2; CDR3aa: CASSVSGGAHGELFF; CDR3nt: TGTGCCAGCAGCGTTAGCGGGGGGGCCCACGGGGAGCTGTTTTTT
d_gene: NA; abundance: NA; v_gene: TRBV11-2; j_gene: TRBJ2-3; CDR3aa: CASSLYRFEGDTQYF; CDR3nt: TGTGCCAGCAGCTTATACAGGTTCGAAGGAGATACGCAGTATTTT
d_gene: TRBD2; abundance: NA; v_gene: TRBV18; j_gene: TRBJ2-1; CDR3aa: CASSPPTSGGRLDEQFF; CDR3nt: TGTGCCAGCTCACCACCGACTAGCGGGGGACGGCTGGATGAGCAGTTCTTC
d_gene: NA; abundance: NA; v_gene: TRBV9; j_gene: TRBJ1-4; CDR3aa: CASSVGVQGSEKLFF; CDR3nt: TGTGCCAGCAGCGTAGGGGTGCAGGGAAGCGAAAAACTGTTTTTT
d_gene: TRBD2; abundance: few; v_gene: TRBV14; j_gene: TRBJ2-5; CDR3aa: CASSQELAGAGTQYF; CDR3nt: TGTGCCAGCAGCCAAGAATTAGCGGGGGCGGGGACCCAGTACTTC